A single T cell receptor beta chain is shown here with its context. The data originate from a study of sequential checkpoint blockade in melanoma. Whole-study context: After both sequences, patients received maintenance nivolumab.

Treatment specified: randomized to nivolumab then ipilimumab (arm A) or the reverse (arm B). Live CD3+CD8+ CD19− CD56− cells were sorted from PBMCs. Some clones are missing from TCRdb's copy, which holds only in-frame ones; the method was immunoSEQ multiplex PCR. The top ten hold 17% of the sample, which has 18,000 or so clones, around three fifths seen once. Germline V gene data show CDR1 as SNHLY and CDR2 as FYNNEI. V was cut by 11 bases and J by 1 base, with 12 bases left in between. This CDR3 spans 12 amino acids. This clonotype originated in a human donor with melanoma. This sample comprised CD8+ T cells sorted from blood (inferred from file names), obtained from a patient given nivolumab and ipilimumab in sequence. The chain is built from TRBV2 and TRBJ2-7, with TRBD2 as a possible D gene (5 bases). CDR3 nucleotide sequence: TGTGCCCCCACCCCGGGGTCCTACGAGCAGTACTTC. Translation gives CAPTPGSYEQYF.